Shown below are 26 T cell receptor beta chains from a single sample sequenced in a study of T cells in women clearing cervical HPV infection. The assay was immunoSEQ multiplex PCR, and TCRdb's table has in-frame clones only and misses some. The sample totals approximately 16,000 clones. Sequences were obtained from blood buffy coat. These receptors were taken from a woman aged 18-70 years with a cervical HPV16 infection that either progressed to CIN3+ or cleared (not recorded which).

CDR3 sequence: CASSAGQWEDEQYF. The CDR3 DNA, read in part, is TGTGCCAGCAGCGCAGGACAGTGGGAGGACGAG. The rearrangement uses TRBV11-2 and TRBJ2-7; D could derive from TRBD1 or TRBD2 (6 bases each). Sequencing ends 3 residues short of the CDR3 end; the germline J gene provides the rest. V lost 5 bases and J 5 bases, leaving 16 bases between the germline ends. CDR3 size: 14 residues. From germline, CDR1 is SGHAT and CDR2 FQNNGV.

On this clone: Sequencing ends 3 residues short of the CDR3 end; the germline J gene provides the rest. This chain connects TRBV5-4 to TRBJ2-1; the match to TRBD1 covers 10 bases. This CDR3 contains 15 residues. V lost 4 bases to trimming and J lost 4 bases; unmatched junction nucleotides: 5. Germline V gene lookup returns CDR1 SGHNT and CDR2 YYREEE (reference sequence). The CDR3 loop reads CASSTGQGGYNEQFF. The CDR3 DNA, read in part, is TGTGCCAGCAGCACCGGACAGGGGGGGTACAATGAG.

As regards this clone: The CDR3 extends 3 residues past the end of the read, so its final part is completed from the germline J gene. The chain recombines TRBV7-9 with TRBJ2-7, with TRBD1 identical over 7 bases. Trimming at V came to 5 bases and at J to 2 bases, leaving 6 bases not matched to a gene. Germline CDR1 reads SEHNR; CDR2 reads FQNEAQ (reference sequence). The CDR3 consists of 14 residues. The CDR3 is CASSDGQATYEQYF. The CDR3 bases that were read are TGTGCCAGCAGCGACGGACAGGCTACCTACGAG.

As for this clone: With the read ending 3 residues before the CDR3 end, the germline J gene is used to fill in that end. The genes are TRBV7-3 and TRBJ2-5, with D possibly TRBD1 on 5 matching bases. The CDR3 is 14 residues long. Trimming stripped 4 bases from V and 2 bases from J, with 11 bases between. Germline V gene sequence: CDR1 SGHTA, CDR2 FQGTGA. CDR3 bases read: TGTGCCAGCAGCTCAAGGGGCTTACAAGAGACC. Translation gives CASSSRGLQET. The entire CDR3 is CASSSRGLQETQYF.

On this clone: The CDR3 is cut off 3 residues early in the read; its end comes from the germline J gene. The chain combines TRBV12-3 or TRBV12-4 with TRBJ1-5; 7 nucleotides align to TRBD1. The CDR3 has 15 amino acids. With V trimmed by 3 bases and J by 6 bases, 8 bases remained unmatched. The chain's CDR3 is CASSFSTGKSQPQHF. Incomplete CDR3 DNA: TGTGCCAGCAGTTTTTCGACAGGGAAGAGTCAGCCC.

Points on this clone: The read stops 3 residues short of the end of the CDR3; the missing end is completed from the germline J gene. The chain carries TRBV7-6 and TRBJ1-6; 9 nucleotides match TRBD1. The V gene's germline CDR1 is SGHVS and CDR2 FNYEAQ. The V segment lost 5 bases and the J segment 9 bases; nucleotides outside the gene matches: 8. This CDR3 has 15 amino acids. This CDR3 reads CASSQGGQGVSPLHF. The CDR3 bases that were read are TGTGCCAGCAGCCAAGGGGGACAGGGAGTTTCACCC.

The covered CDR3 bases are TGCGCCAGCAGCGCCGGGACAGGGGGGTACCAAGAGACC. It specifies CASSAGTGGYQET. The complete CDR3 sequence is CASSAGTGGYQETQYF. The rearrangement uses TRBV5-1 and TRBJ2-5; 11 bases are shared with TRBD1. The missing CDR3 end, 3 residues past where the read stops, is filled in from the germline J gene. Trimming cost V 4 bases and J 0 bases; bases outside gene matches: 5. The germline V gene has CDR1 SGHRS and CDR2 YFSETQ. The CDR3 is 16 amino acids.

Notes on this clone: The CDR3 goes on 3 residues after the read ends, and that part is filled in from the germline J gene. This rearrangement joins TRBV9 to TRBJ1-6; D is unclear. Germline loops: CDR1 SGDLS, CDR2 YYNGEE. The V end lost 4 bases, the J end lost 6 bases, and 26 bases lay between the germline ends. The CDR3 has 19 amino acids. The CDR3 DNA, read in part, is TGTGCCAGCAGCCCCCGGGAGGCCCGTTTCGGGGTCGGTAATTCACCC. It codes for CASSPREARFGVGNSP. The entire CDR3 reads CASSPREARFGVGNSPLHF.

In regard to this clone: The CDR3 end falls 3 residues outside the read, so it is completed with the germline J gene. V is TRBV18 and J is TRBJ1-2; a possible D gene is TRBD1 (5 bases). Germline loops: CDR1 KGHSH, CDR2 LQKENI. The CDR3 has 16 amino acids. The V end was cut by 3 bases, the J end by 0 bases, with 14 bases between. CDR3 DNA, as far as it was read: TGTGCCAGCTCACCTACAGGCTACCTTTCTAACTATGGC. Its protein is CASSPTGYLSNYG. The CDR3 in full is CASSPTGYLSNYGYTF.

CDR3 DNA, as far as it was read: TGCAGTGCTGGGGGTGGGAAAGCGGGGACCTACGAG. As protein: CSAGGGKAGTYE. The CDR3 in full is CSAGGGKAGTYEQYF. The chain carries TRBV20-1 and TRBJ2-7; 7 bases are a match to TRBD2. The missing CDR3 end, 3 residues past where the read stops, is filled in from the germline J gene. The CDR3 is 15 residues long. CDR1 is DFQATT, CDR2 SNEGSKA, per germline (reference sequence). V shed 5 bases and J 2 bases; nucleotides not matched to a gene: 12.

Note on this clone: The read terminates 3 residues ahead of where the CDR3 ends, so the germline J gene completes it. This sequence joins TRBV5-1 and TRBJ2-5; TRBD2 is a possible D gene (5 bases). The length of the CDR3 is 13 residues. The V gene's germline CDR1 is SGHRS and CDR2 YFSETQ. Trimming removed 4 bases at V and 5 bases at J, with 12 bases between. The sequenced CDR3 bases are TGCGCCAGCAGCCTCGGGGAAAAGGAGACC. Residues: CASSLGEKET. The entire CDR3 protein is CASSLGEKETQYF.

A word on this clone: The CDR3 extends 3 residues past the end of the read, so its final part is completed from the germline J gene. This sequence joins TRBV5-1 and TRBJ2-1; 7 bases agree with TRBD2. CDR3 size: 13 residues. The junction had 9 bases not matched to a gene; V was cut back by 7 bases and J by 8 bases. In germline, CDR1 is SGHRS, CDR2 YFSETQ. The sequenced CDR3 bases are TGCGCCAGCCGCTGGGAGGGAGGGGATGAG. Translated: CASRWEGGDE. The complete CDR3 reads CASRWEGGDEQFF.

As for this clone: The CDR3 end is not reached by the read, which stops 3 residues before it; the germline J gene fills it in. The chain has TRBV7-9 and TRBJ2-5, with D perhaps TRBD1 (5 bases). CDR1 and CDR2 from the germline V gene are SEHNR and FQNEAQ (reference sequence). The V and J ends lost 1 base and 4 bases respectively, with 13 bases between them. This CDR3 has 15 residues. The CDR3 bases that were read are TGTGCCAGCAGCTTAGGGGGCTCTAGGGGAGAGACC. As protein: CASSLGGSRGET. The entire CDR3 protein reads CASSLGGSRGETQYF.

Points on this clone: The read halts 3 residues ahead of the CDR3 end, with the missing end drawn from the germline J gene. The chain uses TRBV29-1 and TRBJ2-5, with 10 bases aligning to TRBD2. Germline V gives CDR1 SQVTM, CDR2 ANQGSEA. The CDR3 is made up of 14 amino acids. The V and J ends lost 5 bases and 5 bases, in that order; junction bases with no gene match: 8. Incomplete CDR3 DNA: TGCAGCGTTCAAGGAGCGGGGGGGCGGGAGACC. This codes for CSVQGAGGRET. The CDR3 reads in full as CSVQGAGGRETQYF.

CDR3 DNA, as far as it was read: TGCAGTGTTGGAAGAGCGGGGGGTTACAATGAG. Translation gives CSVGRAGGYNE. The CDR3 in its entirety is CSVGRAGGYNEQFF. The V gene is TRBV20-1, the J gene TRBJ2-1, with TRBD2 matching 9 bases. The read ends 3 residues shy of where the CDR3 ends; the end is completed using the germline J gene. V lost 7 bases to trimming and J lost 4 bases; unmatched junction nucleotides: 8. Germline V CDR1 and CDR2: DFQATT, SNEGSKA (reference sequence). The CDR3 runs to 14 residues.

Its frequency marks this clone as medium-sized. CDR3 DNA (partial): TGTGCCAGCTCAATTGGACAGGGAGAAGGTTTCGGCAAAAACATT. It is translated as CASSIGQGEGFGKNI. The whole CDR3 protein reads CASSIGQGEGFGKNIQYF. The V call is TRBV18, the J call TRBJ2-4; 8 nucleotides align to TRBD1. The sequenced fragment ends 3 residues before the CDR3 boundary, so the rest is inferred from the germline J gene. The CDR3 length is 18 residues. The germline V gene has CDR1 KGHSH and CDR2 LQKENI. J gave up 3 bases and V 5 bases, and 15 bases lay outside the gene matches.

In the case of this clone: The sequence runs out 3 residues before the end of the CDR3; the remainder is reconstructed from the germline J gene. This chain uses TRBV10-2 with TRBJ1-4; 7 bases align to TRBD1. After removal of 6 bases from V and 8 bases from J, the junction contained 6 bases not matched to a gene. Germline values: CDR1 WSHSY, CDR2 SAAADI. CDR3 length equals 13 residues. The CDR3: CASRTGYGEKLFF. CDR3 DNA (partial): TGCGCCAGCAGGACAGGGTATGGGGAAAAA.

The covered CDR3 bases are TGTGCCAGCAGCTTTTTAGACAGGGGAAACACTGAA. Its protein is CASSFLDRGNTE. The full-length CDR3 reads as CASSFLDRGNTEAFF. The rearrangement links TRBV5-4 to TRBJ1-1; 8 bases match TRBD1. The read ends 3 residues before the CDR3 terminus; that terminus is restored from the germline J gene. J lost 2 bases, V lost 2 bases, and 5 bases had no gene match. This CDR3 contains 15 residues. Germline CDR1 and CDR2: SGHNT and YYREEE (reference sequence). Looking up the rest from reference TRBV5-4 and TRBJ1-1 gives the full variable domain: ETGVTQSPTHLIKTRGQQVTLRCSSQSGHNTVSWYQQALGQGPQFIFQYYREEENGRGNFPPRFSGLQFPNYSSELNVNALELDDSALYLCASSFLDRGNTEAFFGQGTRLTVV.

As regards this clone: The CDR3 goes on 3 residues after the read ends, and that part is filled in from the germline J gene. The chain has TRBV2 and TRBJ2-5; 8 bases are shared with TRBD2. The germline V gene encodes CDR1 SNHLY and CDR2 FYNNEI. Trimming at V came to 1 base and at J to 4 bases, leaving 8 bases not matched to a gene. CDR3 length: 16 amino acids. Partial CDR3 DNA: TGTGCCAGCAGTGAAGAGACGGGGGGGTTTACAGAGACC. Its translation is CASSEETGGFTET. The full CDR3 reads CASSEETGGFTETQYF.

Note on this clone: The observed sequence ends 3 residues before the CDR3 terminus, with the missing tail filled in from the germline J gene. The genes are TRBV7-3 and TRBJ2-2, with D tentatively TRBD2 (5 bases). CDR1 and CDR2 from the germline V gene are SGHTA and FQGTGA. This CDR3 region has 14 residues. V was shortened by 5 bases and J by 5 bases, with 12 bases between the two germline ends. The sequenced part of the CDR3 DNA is TGTGCCAGCAGCCGTGCCGGGGATACCGGGGAG. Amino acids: CASSRAGDTGE. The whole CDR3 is CASSRAGDTGELFF.

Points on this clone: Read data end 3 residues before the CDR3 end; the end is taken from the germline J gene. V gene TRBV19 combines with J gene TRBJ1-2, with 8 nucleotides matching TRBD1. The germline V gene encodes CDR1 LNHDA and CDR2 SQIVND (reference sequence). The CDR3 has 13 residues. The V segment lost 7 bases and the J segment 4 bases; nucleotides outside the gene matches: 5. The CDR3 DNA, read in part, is TGTGCCAGTACCCCGGGACAGGCCTATGGC. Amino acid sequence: CASTPGQAYG. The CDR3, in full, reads CASTPGQAYGYTF.

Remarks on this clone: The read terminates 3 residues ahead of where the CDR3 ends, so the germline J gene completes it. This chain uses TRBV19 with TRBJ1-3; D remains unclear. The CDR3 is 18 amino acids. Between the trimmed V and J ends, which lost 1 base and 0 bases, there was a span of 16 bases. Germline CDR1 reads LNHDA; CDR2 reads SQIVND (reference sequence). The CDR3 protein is CASSIASAASSSGNTIYF. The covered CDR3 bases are TGTGCCAGTAGTATAGCATCCGCGGCCAGTTCCTCTGGAAACACC.

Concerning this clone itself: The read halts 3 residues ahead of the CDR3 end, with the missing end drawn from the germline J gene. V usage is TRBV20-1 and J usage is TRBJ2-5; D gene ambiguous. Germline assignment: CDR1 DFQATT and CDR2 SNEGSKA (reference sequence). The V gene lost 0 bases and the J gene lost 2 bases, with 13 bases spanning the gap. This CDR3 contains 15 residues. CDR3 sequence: CSARDGAEQQETQYF. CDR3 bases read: TGCAGTGCTAGAGATGGCGCGGAACAACAAGAGACC.

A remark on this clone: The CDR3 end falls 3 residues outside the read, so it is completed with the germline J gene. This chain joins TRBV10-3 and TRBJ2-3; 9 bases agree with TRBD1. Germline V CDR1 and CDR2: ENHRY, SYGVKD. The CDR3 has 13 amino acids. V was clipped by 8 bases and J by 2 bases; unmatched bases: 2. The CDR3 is CAIGTGNTDTQYF. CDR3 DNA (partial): TGTGCCATCGGGACAGGGAACACAGATACG.

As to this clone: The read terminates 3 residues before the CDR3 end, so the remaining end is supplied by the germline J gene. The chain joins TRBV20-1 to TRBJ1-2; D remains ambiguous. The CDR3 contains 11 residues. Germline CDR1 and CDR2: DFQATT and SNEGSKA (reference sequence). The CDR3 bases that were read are TGCAGTGCTAGTCGCGATTACGGC. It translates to CSASRDYG. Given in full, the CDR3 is CSASRDYGYTF.

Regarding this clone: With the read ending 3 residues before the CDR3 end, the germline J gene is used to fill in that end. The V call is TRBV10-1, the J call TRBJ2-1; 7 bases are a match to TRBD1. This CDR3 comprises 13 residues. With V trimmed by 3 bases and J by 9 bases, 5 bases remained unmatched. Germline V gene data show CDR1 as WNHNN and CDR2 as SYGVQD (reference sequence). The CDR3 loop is CASSEGTVTEQFF. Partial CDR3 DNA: TGCGCCAGCAGTGAAGGGACAGTCACTGAG.